This T cell receptor (beta chain) was observed in a study of cytomegalovirus exposure and HLA in healthy donors. As for the study in general: The same platform used for the roughly 610 first-cohort repertoires was also used for the 95 to 150 validation repertoires, as a later analysis reported.

From the 120-subject validation cohort, which was separate from the roughly 670-subject first cohort, the donors were drawn. A note on this clone: What it recognizes is unknown.

This table comes from immunoSEQ multiplex PCR, and its TCRdb copy is limited to in-frame clones, with some not included. The top ten hold 4.5% to 6% of the sample, which has fewer than 250,000 clones, approximately 87% seen once. Regarding the study as a whole: Investigators reported 150 to 200 TCR beta chains as tied to cytomegalovirus.

Sequencing was performed on PBMCs. The receptor was isolated from a woman in her late teens or twenties in good health and CMV-seronegative.

The CDR3, as DNA: TGTGCCACCAGCAGAGATCGGGGGACAGGGCTCTACGAGCAGTACTTC. Its translation: CATSRDRGTGLYEQYF. The chain combines TRBV15 with TRBJ2-7; 9 nucleotides align to TRBD1. After removal of 0 bases from V and 3 bases from J, the junction contained 6 bases not matched to a gene. The CDR3 contains 16 residues. CDR1 is LNHNV, CDR2 YYDKDF, per germline (reference sequence). The whole variable domain, filled in from reference TRBV15 and TRBJ2-7, reads DAMVIQNPRYQVTQFGKPVTLSCSQTLNHNVMYWYQQKSSQAPKLLFHYYDKDFNNEADTPDNFQSRRPNTSFCFLDIRSPGLGDTAMYLCATSRDRGTGLYEQYFGPGTRLTVT.